Sequencing of this T cell receptor (beta chain) was carried out in a study of blood T cells in healthy people across ages. Alongside a J-beta primer mix, a sample-barcoded 5' primer served in a second PCR lasting roughly 6 to 12 cycles. MiXCR, run by TCRdb on the 5' RACE reads, gives a single entry per CDR3 protein. The sample consists of 1.8 million or so distinct CDR3 sequences, around 40% of them appearing once. Healthy Russian Caucasian donors spanned ages about 6 to 100 years. Trimming shortened V by 0 bases and J by 6 bases, and 10 bases separated the two germline ends. This CDR3 has 14 amino acids. Germline-derived CDR1 and CDR2 are SEHNR and FQNEAQ (reference sequence). Study-level findings and limits: Significant beta diversity loss was already apparent by age around 36, declining roughly linearly.

This clonotype was counted only a few times. What it recognizes is unknown. The TCR comes from a human donor in good health. Specimen: blood. The rearrangement links TRBV7-9 to TRBJ2-3, with D maybe TRBD2 (6 bases). The CDR3 reads CASSLATRRDTQYF. The CDR3 DNA sequence: TGTGCCAGCAGCTTAGCGACTAGAAGGGATACGCAGTATTTT.